A single sample gave rise to the 26 T cell receptor delta chains below, sequenced in a study of gamma-delta T cells after stem cell transplantation. TCRdb re-identified clones in the RT-PCR reads via CATT. The sample holds 15,000 to 18,000 delta-chain clones; 9% to 9.5% are singletons and the top ten take approximately 62%. The sample was gamma-delta T cells. These receptors came from a human donor. It is not recorded whose cells these are; they may come from a transplant donor.

In the case of this clone: The protein in TCRdb stems from a much larger clone and differs at residue 11 from this DNA's translation, likely a read error; here the protein is translated from the DNA. The V gene is TRDV2, the J gene TRDJ1; possibly TRDD2 or TRDD3 for D (5 bases each). V lost 0 bases and J 2 bases, leaving 24 bases between the germline ends. The germline V gene encodes CDR1 GEAIGNYY and CDR2 EKD. The CDR3 consists of 19 residues. For the CDR3, the DNA is TGTGCCTGTGACACCGTAGGGGGCCTTCTGACACGAGGAACCGATAAACTCATCTTT. Translated, it gives CACDTVGGLLTRGTDKLIF.

This clone was counted at least ten times. The chain uses TRDV3 and TRDJ1; 10 bases align to TRDD3. Germline V gene lookup returns CDR1 TVYSNPD and CDR2 GDNSRS (reference sequence). CDR3 length: 17 amino acids. The J segment lost 7 bases and the V segment lost 5 bases, leaving 22 bases of the junction unmatched. CDR3 loop: CALSSYDLGDRIGKLIF. In DNA form, the CDR3 reads TGTGCCCTCTCCTCCTACGACCTGGGGGATAGAATCGGTAAACTCATCTTT.

This clone was seen a handful of times. The protein TCRdb lists belongs to a much larger clone and differs from this DNA's translation at residue 10, which points to a read error; the protein shown is made from the DNA. The chain uses TRDV2 and TRDJ1; 8 positions match TRDD3. The CDR3 is 17 amino acids. The J segment lost 3 bases and the V segment lost 3 bases, leaving 14 bases of the junction unmatched. The germline CDR1 and CDR2 sequences are GEAIGNYY and EKD. The CDR3 DNA reads TGTGCCTGTGACCCTCTGATGGGGGATGCGCGCCCCGATAAACTCATCTTT. Protein product: CACDPLMGDARPDKLIF.

This clone was counted a few times. A far larger clone is one nucleotide away, so this likely arose from a read error. This CDR3 is also generated by other DNA sequences in the sample. The rearrangement joins TRDV2 to TRDJ1; 7 bases align to TRDD3. Germline values: CDR1 GEAIGNYY, CDR2 EKD. The CDR3 loop spans 15 amino acids. CDR3 residues: CACDRLTGVTDKLIF. CDR3 bases: TGTGCCTGCGACAGACTCACTGGGGTTACCGATAAACTCATCTTT.

Regarding this clone: TCRdb attributes to this sequence the protein of a much larger clone, which differs from the DNA translation at residue 11; a read error is likely, and the protein displayed is translated from the DNA. V is TRDV2 and J is TRDJ1; 7 bases line up with TRDD3. The CDR3 is 18 residues long. Looked up from germline, CDR1 is GEAIGNYY and CDR2 is EKD. V was clipped by 0 bases and J by 2 bases; unmatched bases: 14. CDR3 sequence reads: CACDTLKLLGYTTDKLIF. The DNA for the CDR3 is TGTGCCTGTGACACCCTAAAATTACTGGGGTATACGACCGATAAACTCATCTTT.

Details on this clone: TCRdb attributes to this sequence the protein of a much larger clone, which differs from the DNA translation at residue 9; a read error is likely, and the protein displayed is translated from the DNA. The chain recombines TRDV2 with TRDJ1, with a weak D call TRDD3 (6 bases). The CDR3 contains 17 residues. V lost 1 base to trimming and J lost 5 bases, with 22 bases between them. CDR1 GEAIGNYY and CDR2 EKD come from the germline V gene. For the CDR3, the DNA is TGTGCCTGTGACACTTGGGACGGACAGGGGGACAAGGATAAACTCATCTTT. This encodes CACDTWDGQGDKDKLIF.

In the case of this clone: The junction differs from germline at one of its ends, possibly a read error. This sequence joins TRDV2 and TRDJ1; D ambiguous. The CDR3 runs to 21 residues. Germline V gene data show CDR1 as GEAIGNYY and CDR2 as EKD. The CDR3 nucleotides read TGTGCCTGTGACACTATGGTTATGGGCTTGGAGATTTTTCTTTACACCGCTAAACTCATCTTT. It translates to CACDTMVMGLEIFLYTAKLIF.

In the case of this clone: The amino acid sequence in TCRdb belongs to a much larger clone and departs from this DNA's translation at residue 5, likely a sequencing read error; the sequence shown is translated from the DNA. V gene TRDV1 combines with J gene TRDJ1, with 12 bases lining up with TRDD3. Germline loops: CDR1 TSWWSYY, CDR2 QGS. V lost 4 bases and J lost 1; bases outside the gene matches: 31. The CDR3 loop spans 25 amino acids. CDR3 sequence (DNA): TGTGCTCTTGGGGTAGTTCTGAGGACCTTCCCTCCCCCACTGGGGGATACAGAGGGCACCGATAAACTCATCTTT. Translating it yields CALGVVLRTFPPPLGDTEGTDKLIF.

As for this clone: The TCRdb protein comes from a much larger clone and disagrees with this DNA's translation at residue 14, likely due to a read error; the protein given here is derived from the DNA. V usage is TRDV2 and J usage is TRDJ1, with 7 bases matching TRDD3. CDR1 and CDR2 (germline): GEAIGNYY, EKD. There are 20 residues in the CDR3. V trimming: 0 bases; J trimming: 0 bases; junction bases outside the gene matches: 18. The chain's CDR3 is CACDTVGLGTQTVDTDKLIF. The DNA for the CDR3 is TGTGCCTGTGACACCGTTGGACTGGGGACACAAACAGTTGACACCGATAAACTCATCTTT.

Turning to this clone: This likely traces to a read error, being one base from a far larger clone. The sample holds other DNA sequences that translate to the same CDR3. The DNA for the CDR3 is TGTGCCTGTGACACAGCTGAACTGGGGGCCACAGCACAACTCTTCTTT. Its protein is CACDTAELGATAQLFF. The J gene is TRDJ2, the V gene TRDV2; 8 nucleotides agree with TRDD3. Germline lookup yields CDR1 GEAIGNYY and CDR2 EKD. With 1 base clipped from V and 5 bases from J, the junction kept 8 bases outside the gene matches. This CDR3 is 16 amino acids long.

At least ten counts were recorded for this clone. The gene calls are TRDV2 and TRDJ2; a weak D match, TRDD3 (6 bases). The CDR3 is made up of 16 amino acids. The germline CDR1 and CDR2 sequences are GEAIGNYY and EKD. V lost 0 bases and J 11 bases, leaving 21 bases between the germline ends. The CDR3 sequence: CACDTVGAPLTSQLFF. The DNA for the CDR3 is TGTGCCTGTGACACCGTGGGGGCCCCCCTGACATCCCAACTCTTCTTT.

As for this clone: TCRdb shows a much larger clone's protein in place of this DNA's translation, and the two differ at residue 6, likely through a read error; the protein shown is translated from the DNA. V usage is TRDV1 and J usage is TRDJ1; 11 bases align to TRDD3. The CDR3 is 19 residues long. J gave up 3 bases and V 4 bases, and 16 bases lay outside the gene matches. Germline assignment: CDR1 TSWWSYY and CDR2 QGS. Written as DNA, the CDR3 is TGTGCTCTTGGGGTACGTGGCCTTTTCTCTGGGGGATACCCCGATAAACTCATCTTT. As protein: CALGVRGLFSGGYPDKLIF.

As for this clone: The junction and the germline gene differ at one end; a read error may be behind it. Other DNA sequences in the sample encode the same CDR3. The chain recombines TRDV2 with TRDJ1, with D possibly matching TRDD3 (5 bases). The CDR3 length is 18 residues. The germline gives CDR1 GEAIGNYY, CDR2 EKD. The CDR3 loop is CACDSSRSGSWDTQKMIF. CDR3 sequence (DNA): TGTGCCTGTGACAGTTCACGCTCCGGCTCCTGGGACACCCAGAAAATGATTTTC.

The table lists this clone with a few counts. A far larger clone is one nucleotide away, so this likely arose from a read error. This same CDR3 is encoded by further DNA sequences in the sample. The chain recombines TRDV3 with TRDJ1; no clear D. The CDR3 has 20 residues. The V end lost 2 bases, the J end lost 0 bases, and 31 bases lay between the germline ends. Per the germline V gene, CDR1 is TVYSNPD and CDR2 is GDNSRS (reference sequence). The CDR3: CAFPDPPQDCGADHTDKLIF. For the CDR3, the DNA is TGTGCCTTTCCCGATCCTCCCCAAGACTGCGGAGCAGACCACACCGATAAACTCATCTTT.

This clone has only a few counts. A far bigger clonotype differs at one base, so this is likely a read error. At the DNA level, this CDR3 is encoded by other sequences in the same sample as well. The chain employs TRDV2 and TRDJ1; D call uncertain. Trimming stripped 3 bases from V and 10 bases from J, with 26 bases between. Per the germline V gene, CDR1 is GEAIGNYY and CDR2 is EKD. The CDR3 extends over 16 amino acids. The DNA of the CDR3 is TGTGCCTGTGACGAAGTTACGGGGTCCCCAGGGAGCGGACTCATCTTT. This encodes CACDEVTGSPGSGLIF.

This clone was detected only a few times. One base separates it from a far larger clone, so it is likely a read error. The sample contains more than one DNA sequence encoding this CDR3. The V and J genes are TRDV2 and TRDJ2; 8 bases agree with TRDD3. Germline values: CDR1 GEAIGNYY, CDR2 EKD. CDR3 length equals 16 residues. This chain's CDR3 is CACDTAELGATAQLFF. CDR3 in DNA: TGTGCCTGTGACACGGCTGAACTGGGGGCCACAGCACAGCTCTTCTTT.

With regard to this clone: The protein TCRdb gives is from a much larger clone and does not agree with this DNA's translation at residue 8, likely a read error; the protein shown here comes from the DNA. J is TRDJ1 and V is TRDV2; no clear D. Germline CDR1 and CDR2: GEAIGNYY and EKD. V lost 3 bases to trimming and J lost 0 bases, with 16 bases between them. The CDR3 spans 16 residues. The CDR3 bases are TGTGCCTGTGACGCCCTTAGGGAATCGGACACCGATAAACTCATCTTT. The encoded protein is CACDALRESDTDKLIF.

This rearrangement joins TRDV2 to TRDJ1; 9 bases line up with TRDD3. Germline V CDR1 and CDR2: GEAIGNYY, EKD. V trimming: 1 base; J trimming: 2 bases; junction bases outside the gene matches: 16. The CDR3 runs 19 residues. This CDR3 reads CACDTRTGDTGRQTDKLIF. The CDR3 region has the DNA TGTGCCTGTGACACTAGAACGGGGGATACCGGCCGCCAGACCGATAAACTCATCTTT.

This clone was counted a few times. The amino acid sequence in TCRdb belongs to a much larger clone and departs from this DNA's translation at residue 8, likely a sequencing read error; the sequence shown is translated from the DNA. The V gene is TRDV2, the J gene TRDJ3, with D possibly matching TRDD3 (6 bases). The CDR3 loop spans 17 amino acids. The germline V gene encodes CDR1 GEAIGNYY and CDR2 EKD. Trimming took off 1 base at V and 1 base at J, with 10 bases between the two ends. The CDR3 nucleotides read TGTGCCTGTGACACTACTGGGCTTTCCTGGGACACCCGACAGATGTTTTTC. Its protein is CACDTTGLSWDTRQMFF.

This clone was observed a few times. This DNA translates differently at residue 3 from the TCRdb protein, which is that of a much larger clone; a read error is likely, and the protein shown is the DNA's own translation. V is TRDV2 and J is TRDJ1; D gene unclear. The germline V gene has CDR1 GEAIGNYY and CDR2 EKD. The CDR3 is 16 amino acids. In DNA, the CDR3 is TGTGCCTTTGACACCGCGGGCCCCCCGTACACCGATAAACTCATCTTT. It specifies CAFDTAGPPYTDKLIF.

Only a few counts were recorded for this clone. TCRdb pairs this DNA with a much larger clone's protein that differs at residue 16, likely a read error; the protein shown was translated from the DNA. The V gene is TRDV1, the J gene TRDJ1, with 12 bases identical to TRDD3. The germline gives CDR1 TSWWSYY, CDR2 QGS. CDR3 size: 20 residues. CDR3 nucleotide sequence: TGTGCTCTTGGGAATAGCTTCAACTGGGGGATACAGGGGTACACCAATAAACTCATCTTT. It yields the protein CALGNSFNWGIQGYTNKLIF.

About this clone itself: The protein TCRdb gives is from a much larger clone and does not agree with this DNA's translation at residue 9, likely a read error; the protein shown here comes from the DNA. V is TRDV2 and J is TRDJ1; 9 bases line up with TRDD3. The CDR3 covers 22 residues. The junction had 29 bases not matched to a gene; V was cut back by 4 bases and J by 3 bases. CDR1 and CDR2 from the germline V gene are GEAIGNYY and EKD. CDR3 nucleotide sequence: TGTGCCTGTGATCCCCTGGGGGATTGTAAGGGCACCGAAGGGCGGTTCGCCGATAAACTCATCTTT. Protein product: CACDPLGDCKGTEGRFADKLIF.

Worth noting for this clone: Relative to the germline gene, one junction end is altered; a read error may explain this. This chain connects TRDV1 to TRDJ1, with a weak D call TRDD3 (5 bases). This CDR3 comprises 22 residues. Per the germline V gene, CDR1 is TSWWSYY and CDR2 is QGS. The CDR3 DNA is TGTGCTATTGGGGAGGGGGTTACTAGTAGAGGGAGAAGCGAGAAAAACACCGATAAACTCATCTTT. It is translated as CAIGEGVTSRGRSEKNTDKLIF.

There are a few counts of this clone. The junction departs from germline at one end; a sequencing error may be responsible. The chain joins TRDV2 to TRDJ3; D is ambiguous. In germline, CDR1 is GEAIGNYY, CDR2 EKD. CDR3 length equals 20 residues. CDR3 in DNA: TGTGCCTGTGACACCCTGCCAGCCGGACCGAGCTCCTGTGACACCCGCCAGATGTTTTTC. Translation gives CACDTLPAGPSSCDTRQMFF.

The table lists this clone with a few counts. TCRdb's listed protein matches a much larger clone and diverges from this DNA's translation at residues 12 and 17, likely through a read error; the protein shown comes from the DNA. The rearrangement uses TRDV2 and TRDJ3; 11 bases align to TRDD3. The CDR3 has 19 amino acids. Germline V gene data show CDR1 as GEAIGNYY and CDR2 as EKD. CDR3 in amino acids: CACDTGLGDTSSDTRQLFF. The CDR3 DNA sequence: TGTGCCTGTGACACCGGTTTGGGGGATACGTCCTCGGACACCCGACAGCTGTTTTTC.

A remark on this clone: This DNA's translation and the protein TCRdb lists, from a much larger clone, do not match at residue 3, likely due to a read error; the protein shown is translated from the DNA. V and J are TRDV2 and TRDJ1, with 13 nucleotides matching TRDD3. Germline-derived CDR1 and CDR2 are GEAIGNYY and EKD. CDR3 length: 17 residues. CDR3 amino acids: CAWDILLGDTEEDKLIF. The CDR3 coding sequence is TGTGCCTGGGACATCTTACTGGGGGATACGGAGGAAGATAAACTCATCTTT.